These 25 T cell receptor beta chains share one sample of origin, sequenced in a study of T cells in Graves' hyperthyroidism and ophthalmopathy. Regions amplified from RNA transcripts were the TCR beta CDR3 regions. HTBI primers were employed in a first-round RT-PCR of the TCR CDR3. Each CDR3 protein gets one entry after TCRdb re-called the multiplex PCR reads with MiXCR. The sample holds over 500,000 distinct CDR3 sequences, roughly 15% seen once. Sequenced sample: blood. All receptors derive from a woman in her 30s with Graves' ophthalmopathy.

About this clonotype itself: This may come from a read error, since a much larger clone is one base off. The gene calls are TRBV5-1 and TRBJ2-1; perhaps TRBD2 as D (6 bases). The CDR3 is 15 residues long. Germline loops: CDR1 SGHRS, CDR2 YFSETQ. The CDR3, as DNA: TGTGCCAGCGGCTTAGGCCTTTATCGGGAGAATGAGCAGTTCTTC. Amino acid sequence: CASGLGLYRENEQFF. Complete variable domain (other parts from reference TRBV5-1 and TRBJ2-1): KAGVTQTPRYLIKTRGQQVTLSCSPISGHRSVSWYQQTPGQGLQFLFEYFSETQRNKGNFPGRFSGRQFSNSRSEMNVSTLELGDSALYLCASGLGLYRENEQFFGPGTRLTVL.

This clonotype has at least ten counts. The chain recombines TRBV7-2 with TRBJ1-1; possibly TRBD1 for D (6 bases). Per the germline V gene, CDR1 is SGHTA and CDR2 is FQGNSA. The ends were cut back, 0 bases at V and 0 bases at J, with 17 bases in the middle. This CDR3 spans 18 amino acids. The CDR3 sequence is CASSLARGRGTMNTEAFF. The CDR3 region has the DNA TGTGCCAGCAGCTTAGCGCGGGGTAGGGGGACCATGAACACTGAAGCTTTCTTT.

About this clonotype itself: A single base separates this from a much larger clone, so it may be a read error. V usage is TRBV28 and J usage is TRBJ2-7; 10 nucleotides agree with TRBD1. Germline CDR1 and CDR2: MDHEN and SYDVKM. This CDR3 comprises 16 residues. CDR3 DNA sequence: TGTGCCAGCAGTTCCCTCGGACAGGGGGGGACCTACGAGCAGTGCTTC. It codes for CASSSLGQGGTYEQCF.

This chain connects TRBV9 to TRBJ1-1; no clear D gene. This CDR3 contains 12 residues. CDR1 and CDR2 (germline): SGDLS, YYNGEE. V gave up 4 bases and J gave up 5 bases, with 9 bases separating them. CDR3 sequence: CASSPDMTEAFF. In DNA, the CDR3 is TGTGCCAGCAGCCCCGATATGACTGAAGCTTTCTTT.

V is TRBV5-4 and J is TRBJ1-4; D possibly corresponds to TRBD1 (6 bases). CDR3 length: 15 amino acids. The V end lost 3 bases, the J end lost 7 bases, and 16 bases lay between the germline ends. Per germline, CDR1 SGHNT and CDR2 YYREEE (reference sequence). In nucleotides, the CDR3 is TGTGCCAGCAGCTATCATGAGGGGGGAGGTGAAAAACTGTTTTTT. It encodes CASSYHEGGGEKLFF.

This clonotype has a handful of counts. V usage is TRBV24-1 and J usage is TRBJ1-1, with a possible D match to TRBD1 (6 bases). The germline CDR1 and CDR2 sequences are KGHDR and SFDVKD. There are 13 residues in the CDR3. Trimming took off 3 bases at V and 7 bases at J, with 11 bases between the two ends. CDR3 protein: CATSDPQGYEAFF. The CDR3 region has the DNA TGTGCCACCAGTGATCCACAGGGTTATGAAGCTTTCTTT.

The CDR3 DNA reads as TGCGCCAGCAGCCAAGAGAAAAGAGACGAAAAACTGTTTTTT. It encodes CASSQEKRDEKLFF. V is TRBV4-3 and J is TRBJ1-4; D remains unclear. CDR1 LGHNA and CDR2 YSLEER come from the germline V gene. There are 14 residues in the CDR3. The V and J ends lost 0 bases and 8 bases respectively, with 10 bases between them.

This rearrangement joins TRBV9 to TRBJ1-1, with D possibly matching TRBD1 (6 bases). CDR3 length equals 15 residues. The germline V gene has CDR1 SGDLS and CDR2 YYNGEE. V was shortened by 4 bases and J by 4 bases, with 17 bases between the two germline ends. CDR3 residues: CASSPGTLGSTEAFF. In nucleotides, the CDR3 is TGTGCCAGCAGCCCCGGGACACTCGGTAGCACTGAAGCTTTCTTT. Filled out from reference TRBV9 and TRBJ1-1, the complete variable domain reads DSGVTQTPKHLITATGQRVTLRCSPRSGDLSVYWYQQSLDQGLQFLIQYYNGEERAKGNILERFSAQQFPDLHSELNLSSLELGDSALYFCASSPGTLGSTEAFFGQGTRLTVV.

This clonotype showed up many times. The chain recombines TRBV2 with TRBJ1-2; the D is unclear. The germline V gene has CDR1 SNHLY and CDR2 FYNNEI. The CDR3 is 14 amino acids. The ends were cut back, 6 bases at V and 13 bases at J, with 24 bases in the middle. Written as DNA, the CDR3 is TGTGCCAGCAGCCCCCCCTCGGCTCGGACGGTTACCACCTTC. It specifies CASSPPSARTVTTF.

This clonotype was seen repeatedly, ten times or more. The chain uses TRBV4-3 and TRBJ2-2; no definite D call. Trimming took off 0 bases at V and 1 base at J, with 9 bases between the two ends. Germline V gives CDR1 LGHNA, CDR2 YSLEER. CDR3 length equals 16 residues. The CDR3 region has the DNA TGCGCCAGCAGCCAAGATTTAGCCGTGAACACCGGGGAGCTGTTTTTT. Translation gives CASSQDLAVNTGELFF.

A few counts support this clonotype. The V call is TRBV19, the J call TRBJ2-7; 13 bases map to TRBD2. The CDR3 is 17 amino acids. The germline gives CDR1 LNHDA, CDR2 SQIVND (reference sequence). Trimming removed 6 bases from V and 1 base from J; junction bases left unmatched: 9. CDR3 loop: CASSSGTSGTLSYEQYF. The CDR3 DNA sequence: TGTGCCAGTAGCAGTGGGACTAGCGGGACCCTTTCCTACGAGCAGTACTTC.

This clonotype was seen ten or more times. V is TRBV20-1 and J is TRBJ2-5, with 9 bases aligning to TRBD1. This CDR3 has 16 residues. The J segment lost 5 bases and the V segment lost 4 bases, leaving 14 bases of the junction unmatched. The V gene's germline CDR1 is DFQATT and CDR2 SNEGSKA (reference sequence). DNA for the CDR3: TGCAGTGCTAAAACGCCGGGACAGGGTTTGGAGGAGACCCAGTACTTC. Its translation is CSAKTPGQGLEETQYF.

The rearrangement joins TRBV12-3 or TRBV12-4 to TRBJ2-3; D is ambiguous. The V end was cut by 0 bases, the J end by 0 bases, with 7 bases between. CDR3 size: 15 residues. The CDR3, as DNA: TGTGCCAGCAGTTTAGCAGTCAGAAGCACAGATACGCAGTATTTT. Its protein is CASSLAVRSTDTQYF.

A few counts support this clonotype. V and J are TRBV27 and TRBJ2-1, with 9 bases lining up with TRBD2. V lost 3 bases and J lost 3; bases outside the gene matches: 3. The CDR3 sequence is 15 residues long. Germline CDR1 MNHEY, CDR2 SMNVEV (reference sequence). CDR3: CASSFASGDYNEQFF. As DNA, the CDR3 is TGTGCCAGCAGTTTTGCTAGCGGGGACTACAATGAGCAGTTCTTC.

This clonotype has at least ten counts. The genes are TRBV3-1 and TRBJ2-7; 7 bases are shared with TRBD1. This CDR3 is 14 amino acids long. CDR1 and CDR2 (germline): LGHDT, YNNKEL (reference sequence). V gave up 3 bases and J gave up 3 bases; unmatched junction bases: 5. The CDR3 DNA follows: TGTGCCAGCAGCCAGACAGGGTCAGGCTACGAGCAGTACTTC. It yields the protein CASSQTGSGYEQYF.

This chain links TRBV20-1 with TRBJ1-6; D gene unclear. V dropped 5 bases and J dropped 7 bases, with 18 bases sitting between them. The CDR3 extends over 15 amino acids. Germline CDR1 reads DFQATT; CDR2 reads SNEGSKA (reference sequence). The CDR3 nucleotides are TGCAGTGCTCTTTACCGGGCCTCCAGGAATTCACCCCTCCACTTT. Protein sequence: CSALYRASRNSPLHF.

This clonotype came up many times. This chain links TRBV12-3 or TRBV12-4 with TRBJ2-1; possibly TRBD1 for D (5 bases). Deletions cut 5 bases from V and 3 bases from J, with 8 bases between. There are 13 residues in the CDR3. The CDR3: CASSRGHYNEQFF. CDR3 DNA: TGTGCCAGCAGTCGCGGACACTACAATGAGCAGTTCTTC.

This clonotype came up many times. The J gene is TRBJ2-7, the V gene TRBV28; TRBD1 matches 9 bases. V lost 3 bases, J lost 7 bases, and 7 bases stayed unmatched. CDR1 MDHEN and CDR2 SYDVKM come from the germline V gene. The CDR3 spans 14 residues. The CDR3 DNA reads TGTGCCAGCAGTTTTGGGGACAGGGTCTTGGAGCAGTACTTC. Translating gives CASSFGDRVLEQYF.

In its sample, this clonotype was seen many times. This chain connects TRBV15 to TRBJ2-3; 13 bases agree with TRBD2. The CDR3 length is 17 residues. Unmatched junction bases numbered 1, after V lost 1 base and J lost 0 bases. Germline loops: CDR1 LNHNV, CDR2 YYDKDF (reference sequence). CDR3 sequence: CATSRVLAGGSTDTQYF. In DNA, the CDR3 is TGTGCCACCAGCAGAGTACTAGCGGGAGGGAGCACAGATACGCAGTATTTT.

Ten or more counts support this clonotype. The chain recombines TRBV28 with TRBJ2-1; D ambiguous. Germline V gene data show CDR1 as MDHEN and CDR2 as SYDVKM. The V end lost 6 bases, the J end lost 0 bases, and 6 bases lay between the germline ends. The CDR3 runs 13 residues. DNA of the CDR3: TGTGCCAGCAGACAGTCCTCCTACAATGAGCAGTTCTTC. This sequence encodes CASRQSSYNEQFF.

This clonotype showed up many times. V and J are TRBV12-3 or TRBV12-4 and TRBJ2-7, with D tentatively TRBD1 (6 bases). V shed 6 bases and J shed 1 base, with 16 bases lying between them. This CDR3 region has 15 residues. The CDR3 bases are TGTGCCAGCAGCACAACAGGGCCCATTTCCTACGAGCAGTACTTC. Its protein is CASSTTGPISYEQYF.

This clonotype occurred many times. This rearrangement joins TRBV7-2 to TRBJ1-2, with 9 bases identical to TRBD1. The CDR3 has 16 residues. Germline assignment: CDR1 SGHTA and CDR2 FQGNSA. V dropped 5 bases and J dropped 4; count of bases not matched to a gene: 11. CDR3 region: CASSRRVDRGSYGYTF. The CDR3 coding sequence is TGTGCCAGCAGCCGTAGGGTGGACAGGGGAAGCTATGGCTACACCTTC.

V gene TRBV11-2 combines with J gene TRBJ2-7, with a weak D call TRBD2 (6 bases). CDR1 and CDR2 (germline): SGHAT, FQNNGV. The CDR3 spans 16 residues. Trimming shortened V by 5 bases and J by 0 bases, and 17 bases separated the two germline ends. CDR3 loop: CASSPTSLTSSYEQYF. The CDR3 DNA reads TGTGCCAGCAGCCCCACTTCCCTGACTAGCTCCTACGAGCAGTACTTC. Variable domain in full (rest from reference TRBV11-2 and TRBJ2-7): EAGVAQSPRYKIIEKRQSVAFWCNPISGHATLYWYQQILGQGPKLLIQFQNNGVVDDSQLPKDRFSAERLKGVDSTLKIQPAKLEDSAVYLCASSPTSLTSSYEQYFGPGTRLTVT.

The V call is TRBV5-6, the J call TRBJ1-1; TRBD1 aligns across 8 bases. Germline V gives CDR1 SGHDT, CDR2 YYEEEE. J lost 6 bases, V lost 0 bases, and 7 bases had no gene match. This CDR3 comprises 15 residues. Here the CDR3 reads CASSLGARGLPEAFF. As DNA, the CDR3 is TGTGCCAGCAGCTTGGGGGCCAGGGGGCTTCCTGAAGCTTTCTTT. The full variable domain, its missing parts supplied by reference TRBV5-6 and TRBJ1-1, is DAGVTQSPTHLIKTRGQQVTLRCSPKSGHDTVSWYQQALGQGPQFIFQYYEEEERQRGNFPDRFSGHQFPNYSSELNVNALLLGDSALYLCASSLGARGLPEAFFGQGTRLTVV.

This clonotype came up many times. The chain employs TRBV27 and TRBJ2-1, with D perhaps TRBD2 (5 bases). The V gene's germline CDR1 is MNHEY and CDR2 SMNVEV (reference sequence). The CDR3 covers 16 residues. V was cut by 3 bases and J by 4 bases, with 16 bases left in between. The CDR3: CASSFSGSGRYNEQFF. The CDR3 DNA is TGTGCCAGCAGTTTTTCGGGATCGGGAAGGTACAATGAGCAGTTCTTC.